What follows are 5 T cell receptor beta chains derived from one specimen sequenced in a study of HIV-infected patients and healthy controls. 500 ng RNA was reverse transcribed with alpha and beta constant-region primers. Each of the alpha and beta chains got its own library through chain-specific third strand synthesis with indices. MiXCR, run by TCRdb on the 5' RACE reads, gives a single entry per CDR3 protein. The table lists roughly 14,000 distinct CDR3 sequences, less than 15% of them singletons. Follow-up blood was drawn about 14 weeks, roughly three months, after antiretroviral therapy began. Whole blood was used without fractionation, so all unsorted peripheral T cells were included. The sample here was blood, taken during antiretroviral therapy. The receptors stem from an adult with HIV infection. The donor label of this sample is uncertain.

This clonotype was counted ten times or more. This rearrangement joins TRBV4-1 to TRBJ2-5; TRBD2 agrees at 8 bases. In germline, CDR1 is MGHRA, CDR2 YSYEKL. J gave up 2 bases and V 0 bases, and 11 bases lay outside the gene matches. The CDR3 is 18 residues long. CDR3 coding DNA: TGCGCCAGCAGCCAAGAGGGTAGCGGGGAGTTCCATCAAGAGACCCAGTACTTC. This sequence encodes CASSQEGSGEFHQETQYF.

By sample share, this clonotype is medium-sized. The chain has TRBV7-6 and TRBJ2-2, with a tentative D call TRBD1 (5 bases). Trimming shortened V by 1 base and J by 1 base, and 10 bases separated the two germline ends. This CDR3 comprises 16 residues. Germline V gene data show CDR1 as SGHVS and CDR2 as FNYEAQ. The CDR3 here is CASSLEVQGNTGELFF. CDR3 sequence (DNA): TGTGCCAGCAGCTTAGAGGTCCAGGGGAACACCGGGGAGCTGTTTTTT.

This clonotype was detected ten times or more. The chain links TRBV5-5 to TRBJ2-7; tentatively, D is TRBD2 (5 bases). The CDR3 is made up of 15 amino acids. The germline CDR1 and CDR2 sequences are SGHKS and YYEKEE (reference sequence). Trimming left V 0 bases short and J 8 bases short, with 18 bases between. The CDR3 here is CASSLVRQSLGKQYF. In DNA, the CDR3 is TGTGCCAGCAGCTTGGTACGGCAGTCTCTCGGGAAGCAGTACTTC.

This clonotype turned up a few times. The V and J genes are TRBV11-3 and TRBJ1-1; 9 nucleotides match TRBD1. V trimming: 3 bases; J trimming: 5 bases; junction bases outside the gene matches: 4. This CDR3 comprises 14 residues. Germline assignment: CDR1 SGHNT and CDR2 YENEEA. CDR3 nucleotide sequence: TGTGCCAGCAGCTTGGGACAGGGCCGTACTGAAGCTTTCTTT. Its protein is CASSLGQGRTEAFF.

The genes are TRBV11-2 and TRBJ2-7, with TRBD2 matching over 12 bases. CDR3 length: 14 amino acids. CDR1 SGHAT and CDR2 FQNNGV come from the germline V gene. Trimming took 5 bases from V and 4 from J; bases not matched to a gene: 3. The CDR3, as DNA: TGTGCCAGCAGCCCTAGCGGGAGGGAATACGAGCAGTACTTC. Protein: CASSPSGREYEQYF.